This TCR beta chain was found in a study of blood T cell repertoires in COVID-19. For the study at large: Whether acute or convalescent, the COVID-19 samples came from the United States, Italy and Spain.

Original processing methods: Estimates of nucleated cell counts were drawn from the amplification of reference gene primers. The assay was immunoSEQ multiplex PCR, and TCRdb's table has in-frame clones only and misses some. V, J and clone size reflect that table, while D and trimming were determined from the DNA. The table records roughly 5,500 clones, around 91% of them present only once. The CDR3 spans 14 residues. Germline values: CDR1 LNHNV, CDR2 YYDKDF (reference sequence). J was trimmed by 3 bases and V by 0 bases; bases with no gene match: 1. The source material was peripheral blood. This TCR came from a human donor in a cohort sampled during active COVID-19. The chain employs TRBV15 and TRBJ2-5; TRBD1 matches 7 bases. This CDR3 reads CATSRDGQEETQYF. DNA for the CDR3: TGTGCCACCAGCAGAGATGGACAGGAAGAGACCCAGTACTTC.